The 20 T cell receptor beta chains below come from one sample, sequenced in a study of cytomegalovirus exposure and HLA in healthy donors. This PCR relied on a set of 60 Vbeta primers and 13 Jbeta primers. TCRdb keeps only in-frame clones here, not all; method: immunoSEQ multiplex PCR. This sample has 150,000 to 200,000 clones; around 76% occur once, and the top ten carry roughly 1%. The sequenced material came from PBMCs. Source of these receptors: a woman aged 40 to 55 in good health and CMV-seronegative.

This sequence joins TRBV6-5 and TRBJ2-3, with 7 bases that match TRBD1. The CDR3 is made up of 15 amino acids. The J segment lost 1 base and the V segment lost 2 bases, leaving 3 bases of the junction unmatched. Germline V gene data show CDR1 as MNHEY and CDR2 as SVGAGI. The CDR3 bases are TGTGCCAGCAGTTACCGGGACAGCCGCACAGATACGCAGTATTTT. Protein: CASSYRDSRTDTQYF.

The chain couples TRBV29-1 to TRBJ1-4; D possibly corresponds to TRBD1 (5 bases). Trimming removed 6 bases from V and 4 bases from J, with 15 bases in between. The CDR3 covers 14 residues. CDR1 and CDR2 from the germline V gene are SQVTM and ANQGSEA. The CDR3 DNA reads TGCAGCGTCACAAAGCCGGGGGTTAATGAAAAACTGTTTTTT. This encodes CSVTKPGVNEKLFF. The entire variable domain, with the rest obtained from reference TRBV29-1 and TRBJ1-4, is as follows: SAVISQKPSRDICQRGTSLTIQCQVDSQVTMMFWYRQQPGQSLTLIATANQGSEATYESGFVIDKFPISRPNLTFSTLTVSNMSPEDSSIYLCSVTKPGVNEKLFFGSGTQLSVL.

The chain links TRBV6-6 to TRBJ1-2; D is uncertain. Looked up from germline, CDR1 is MNHNY and CDR2 is SVGAGI (reference sequence). V lost 0 bases and J lost 4, with 9 bases in between. The CDR3 has 14 amino acids. The chain's CDR3 is CASSYSGPSYGYTF. In nucleotides, the CDR3 is TGTGCCAGCAGTTACTCTGGGCCGAGCTATGGCTACACCTTC.

The chain links TRBV29-1 to TRBJ1-1, with 9 bases lining up with TRBD1. Germline trimming cut 6 bases from V and 4 bases from J; bases unmatched to any gene: 6. Germline CDR1 SQVTM, CDR2 ANQGSEA. This CDR3 region has 13 residues. This CDR3 reads CSVGPGQGTEAFF. The CDR3 nucleotides are TGCAGCGTCGGACCGGGACAGGGCACTGAAGCTTTCTTT.

This clone has a single count. The gene calls are TRBV19 and TRBJ2-7; tentative D call: TRBD2 (5 bases). CDR1 and CDR2 from the germline V gene are LNHDA and SQIVND (reference sequence). The CDR3 length is 14 residues. V lost 9 bases to trimming and J lost 3 bases, with 18 bases between them. The CDR3: CASKVSGIHYEQYF. In DNA form, the CDR3 reads TGTGCCAGCAAAGTAAGCGGAATACACTACGAGCAGTACTTC.

The chain links TRBV5-1 to TRBJ2-3; TRBD2 is a possible D gene (5 bases). The CDR3 has 14 amino acids. Germline-derived CDR1 and CDR2 are SGHRS and YFSETQ. V was trimmed by 2 bases and J by 0 bases, leaving 7 bases between them. CDR3: CASSLGGSTDTQYF. CDR3 in DNA: TGCGCCAGCAGCTTAGGCGGGAGCACAGATACGCAGTATTTT.

The rearrangement uses TRBV6-5 and TRBJ2-7; 10 nucleotides match TRBD1. The V and J ends lost 5 bases and 1 base, in that order; junction bases with no gene match: 5. This CDR3 is built from 15 residues. Per germline, CDR1 MNHEY and CDR2 SVGAGI. This CDR3 is CASSLRDRGSYEQYF. The DNA for the CDR3 is TGTGCCAGCAGTCTCCGGGACAGGGGATCCTACGAGCAGTACTTC.

CDR3 bases: TGCGCCAGCAGCCCGTCCCCCGGGACAGGGGGCAATGAGCAGTTCTTC. Translation gives CASSPSPGTGGNEQFF. V and J are TRBV5-1 and TRBJ2-1; TRBD1 aligns across 11 bases. With 4 bases clipped from V and 6 bases from J, the junction kept 9 bases outside the gene matches. In germline, CDR1 is SGHRS, CDR2 YFSETQ. The CDR3 is 16 amino acids.

This chain connects TRBV28 to TRBJ2-7, with unresolved D. V was trimmed by 3 bases and J by 2 bases, leaving 5 bases between them. The CDR3 totals 12 residues. Germline values: CDR1 MDHEN, CDR2 SYDVKM. The CDR3 is CASSFQTYEQYF. In DNA form, the CDR3 reads TGTGCCAGCAGTTTCCAGACCTACGAGCAGTACTTC.

This clone appeared a single time. The sample has other DNA sequences that encode this CDR3 too. V is TRBV7-9 and J is TRBJ1-2; 7 positions match TRBD1. V trimming: 4 bases; J trimming: 5 bases; junction bases outside the gene matches: 7. This CDR3 spans 14 amino acids. CDR1 SEHNR and CDR2 FQNEAQ come from the germline V gene (reference sequence). Written as DNA, the CDR3 is TGTGCCAGCAGCTCCCGGGACAGAAATTATGGCTACACCTTC. Encoded protein: CASSSRDRNYGYTF.

In this sample, this clone turned up a few times. The V gene is TRBV2, the J gene TRBJ2-1; D unclear. Germline CDR1 is SNHLY and CDR2 is FYNNEI. This CDR3 contains 13 residues. V lost 6 bases to trimming and J lost 4 bases, with 10 bases between them. The CDR3 is CASRETPYNEQFF. The CDR3 DNA reads TGTGCCAGCAGGGAGACTCCTTACAATGAGCAGTTCTTC.

The chain carries TRBV29-1 and TRBJ2-7; 11 bases align to TRBD1. Germline V gives CDR1 SQVTM, CDR2 ANQGSEA. With V trimmed by 5 bases and J by 5 bases, 5 bases remained unmatched. This CDR3 has 13 residues. For the CDR3, the DNA is TGCAGCGTTTGGAGGACAGGGGGCAACGAGCAGTACTTC. As protein: CSVWRTGGNEQYF.

The chain carries TRBV9 and TRBJ1-5, with a tentative D call TRBD1 (5 bases). This CDR3 has 14 amino acids. V gave up 0 bases and J gave up 6 bases, with 10 bases separating them. Germline CDR1 reads SGDLS; CDR2 reads YYNGEE. CDR3 residues: CASSVGGEGQPQHF. CDR3 nucleotides: TGTGCCAGCAGCGTAGGAGGGGAGGGTCAGCCCCAGCATTTT.

V gene TRBV7-2 combines with J gene TRBJ2-3; possible D gene TRBD1, 6 bases. The CDR3 has 17 amino acids. V was cut by 2 bases and J by 1 base, with 16 bases left in between. Per the germline V gene, CDR1 is SGHTA and CDR2 is FQGNSA. The CDR3 sequence is CASSLRPGPGGTDTQYF. The DNA of the CDR3 is TGTGCCAGCAGCTTAAGGCCGGGACCAGGGGGCACAGATACGCAGTATTTT.

DNA of the CDR3: TGTGCCAGCAGCTTGGCCCCGGGACTAGCGATGGACGATACGCAGTATTTT. Translation: CASSLAPGLAMDDTQYF. This chain joins TRBV5-6 and TRBJ2-3; TRBD2 aligns across 10 bases. CDR3 length: 17 residues. Germline CDR1 and CDR2: SGHDT and YYEEEE. Trimming cost V 0 bases and J 6 bases; bases outside gene matches: 10.

This clone was detected only once. The chain links TRBV28 to TRBJ1-2, with D maybe TRBD1 (5 bases). Germline V gene lookup returns CDR1 MDHEN and CDR2 SYDVKM. Trimming shortened V by 6 bases and J by 5 bases, and 22 bases separated the two germline ends. CDR3 length: 16 residues. CDR3 DNA sequence: TGTGCCAGCAGCCCTCTCTTGGCGGGAACAGGATATGGCTACACCTTC. The encoded protein is CASSPLLAGTGYGYTF.

V is TRBV30 and J is TRBJ2-5, with D maybe TRBD1 (5 bases). The V and J ends lost 5 bases and 0 bases respectively, with 10 bases between them. This CDR3 spans 13 amino acids. CDR1 and CDR2 from the germline V gene are GTSNPN and SVGIG (reference sequence). The CDR3 DNA sequence: TGTGCCTGGGGTTCAGGGTACCAAGAGACCCAGTACTTC. Its translation is CAWGSGYQETQYF.

This clone was seen a single time. The rearrangement joins TRBV27 to TRBJ2-7, with unresolved D. This CDR3 has 14 amino acids. The V and J ends lost 5 bases and 5 bases respectively, with 16 bases between them. Germline-derived CDR1 and CDR2 are MNHEY and SMNVEV (reference sequence). The CDR3 loop reads CASSPAQVVHEQYF. Written as DNA, the CDR3 is TGTGCCAGCAGTCCGGCTCAGGTTGTCCACGAGCAGTACTTC.

The V call is TRBV2, the J call TRBJ2-2; D is uncertain. V was cut by 6 bases and J by 6 bases, with 11 bases left in between. Germline V CDR1 and CDR2: SNHLY, FYNNEI. The length of the CDR3 is 13 residues. The CDR3 sequence is CASRKLLPGELFF. The CDR3 region has the DNA TGTGCCAGCAGGAAGCTCCTCCCCGGGGAGCTGTTTTTT.

The CDR3: CATRDNYYGYTF. The CDR3 region has the DNA TGTGCCACCCGGGACAACTACTATGGCTACACCTTC. V is TRBV19 and J is TRBJ1-2; D might be TRBD1 (6 bases). Between the trimmed V and J ends, which lost 10 bases and 3 bases, there was a span of 12 bases. CDR1 and CDR2 (germline): LNHDA, SQIVND (reference sequence). The CDR3 sequence is 12 residues long.